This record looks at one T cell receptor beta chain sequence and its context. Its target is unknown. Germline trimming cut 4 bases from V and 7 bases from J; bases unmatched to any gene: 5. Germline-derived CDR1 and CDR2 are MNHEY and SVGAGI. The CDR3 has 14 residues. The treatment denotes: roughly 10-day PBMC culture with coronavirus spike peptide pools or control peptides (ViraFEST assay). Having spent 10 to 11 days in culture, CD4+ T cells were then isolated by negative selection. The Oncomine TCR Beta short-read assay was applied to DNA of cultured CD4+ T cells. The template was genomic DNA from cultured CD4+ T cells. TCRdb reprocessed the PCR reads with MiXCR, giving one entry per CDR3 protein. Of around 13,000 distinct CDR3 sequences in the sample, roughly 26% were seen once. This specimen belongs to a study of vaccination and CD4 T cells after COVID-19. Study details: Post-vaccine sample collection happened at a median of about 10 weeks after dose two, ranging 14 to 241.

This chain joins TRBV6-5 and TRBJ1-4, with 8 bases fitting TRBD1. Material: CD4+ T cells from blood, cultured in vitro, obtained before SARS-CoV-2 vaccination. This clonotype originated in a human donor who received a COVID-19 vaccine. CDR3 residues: CASSSRGQGEKLFF. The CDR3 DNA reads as TGTGCCAGCAGTTCCAGGGGGCAAGGTGAAAAACTGTTTTTT.